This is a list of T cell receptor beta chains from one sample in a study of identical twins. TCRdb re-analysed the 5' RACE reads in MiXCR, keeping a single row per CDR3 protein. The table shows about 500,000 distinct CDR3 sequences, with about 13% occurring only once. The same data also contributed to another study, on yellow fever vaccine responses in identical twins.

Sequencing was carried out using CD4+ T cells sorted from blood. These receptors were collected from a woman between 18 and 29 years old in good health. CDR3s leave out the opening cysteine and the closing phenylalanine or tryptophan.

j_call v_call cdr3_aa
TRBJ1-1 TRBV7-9 ASSSGTDTEAF
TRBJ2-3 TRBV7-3 ASSFSTGYTDTQY
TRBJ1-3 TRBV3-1 ASSRKENGNTIY
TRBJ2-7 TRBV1 TSSPSLLAGEPYEQY
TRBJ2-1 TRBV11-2 ASSLGRGKFNEQF
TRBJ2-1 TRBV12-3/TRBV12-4 ASSFHGMGNEQF
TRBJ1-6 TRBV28 ASTYVGVGSPLH
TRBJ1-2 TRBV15 ATSVGTGGFGYT
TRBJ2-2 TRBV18 ASSDKNTGELF
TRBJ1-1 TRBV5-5 ASSTLDRDTEAF
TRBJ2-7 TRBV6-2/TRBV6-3 ASNKKGKQY
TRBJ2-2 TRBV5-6 ASSPRALNTGELF
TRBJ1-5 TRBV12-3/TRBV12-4 ASGTQQGGDQPQH
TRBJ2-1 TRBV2 ASRTGSGEQF
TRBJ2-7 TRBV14 ASSQVGQAYEQY
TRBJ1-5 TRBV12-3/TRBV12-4 ASSSGGGNQPQH
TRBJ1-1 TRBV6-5 ASSYSYSQENTEAF
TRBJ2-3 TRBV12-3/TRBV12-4 ASSLLETDTQY
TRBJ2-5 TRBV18 ASSPPGAQETQY
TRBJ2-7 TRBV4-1 ASSQFHRALTPHEQY
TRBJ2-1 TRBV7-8 ASSLGNSGLDNEQF
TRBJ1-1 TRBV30 AWSAGGGRNTEAF
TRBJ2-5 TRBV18 ASSPSGRHQETQY
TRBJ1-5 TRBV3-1 ASSGDSFSNQPQH
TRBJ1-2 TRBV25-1 ASSESESYGYT
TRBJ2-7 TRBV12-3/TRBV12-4 ASSLLAPGLAIYEQY
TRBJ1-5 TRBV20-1 SAGNRGSQPQH
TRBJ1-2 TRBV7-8 ASSLGRAFGYT
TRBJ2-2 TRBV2 ASKTGTPNTGELF